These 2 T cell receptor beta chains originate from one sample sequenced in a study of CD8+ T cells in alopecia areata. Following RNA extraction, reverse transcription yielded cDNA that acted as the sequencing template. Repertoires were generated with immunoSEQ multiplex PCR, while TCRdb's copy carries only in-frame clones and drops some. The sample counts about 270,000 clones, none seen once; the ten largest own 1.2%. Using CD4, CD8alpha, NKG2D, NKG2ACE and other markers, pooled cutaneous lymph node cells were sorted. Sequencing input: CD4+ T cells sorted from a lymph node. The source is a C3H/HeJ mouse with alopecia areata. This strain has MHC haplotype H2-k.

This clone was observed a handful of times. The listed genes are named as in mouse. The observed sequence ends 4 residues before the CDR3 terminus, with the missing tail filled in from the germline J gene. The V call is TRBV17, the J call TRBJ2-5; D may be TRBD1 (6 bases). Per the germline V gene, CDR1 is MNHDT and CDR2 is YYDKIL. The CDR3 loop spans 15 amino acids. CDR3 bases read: TGTGCTAGCAGTAGAGATCACAGGGAGGGAGAC. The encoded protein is CASSRDHREGD. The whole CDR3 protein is CASSRDHREGDTQYF.

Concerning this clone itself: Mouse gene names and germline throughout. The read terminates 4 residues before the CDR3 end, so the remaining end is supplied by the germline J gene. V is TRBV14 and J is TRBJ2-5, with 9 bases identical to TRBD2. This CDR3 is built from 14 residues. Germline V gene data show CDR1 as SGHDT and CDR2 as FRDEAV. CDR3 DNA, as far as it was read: TGTGCCAGGAGACCCCTACTGGGGGGAGAC. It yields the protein CARRPLLGGD. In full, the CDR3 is CARRPLLGGDTQYF.